A selection of T cell receptor beta chains follows, all from one sample in a study of T cell repertoires in cytomegalovirus infection. Using its own MiXCR run on the reads, TCRdb lists one record per CDR3 protein. The repertoire has under 350,000 distinct CDR3 sequences, around 9.5% of them found once; the top ten carry roughly 4%. The sequencing sample was made of PBMCs. These receptors were collected from a human donor in good health (CMV status not recorded). Some clones in this sample may be carry-over from other donors' samples. CDR3s include the opening cysteine and the closing phenylalanine or tryptophan.

v_gene: TRBV19; j_gene: TRBJ1-1; CDR3aa: CASSIEERGEAFF
v_gene: TRBV7-2; j_gene: TRBJ1-4; CDR3aa: CASSYQGAKGEKLFF
v_gene: TRBV7-2; j_gene: TRBJ1-5; CDR3aa: CASSMTGTGDQPQHF
v_gene: TRBV12-3/TRBV12-4; j_gene: TRBJ2-1; CDR3aa: CASAGGASRNEQFF
v_gene: TRBV6-8; j_gene: TRBJ2-7; CDR3aa: CASRAPPEQYF
v_gene: TRBV27; j_gene: TRBJ2-7; CDR3aa: CASSLGPPNSYEQYF
v_gene: TRBV28; j_gene: TRBJ2-7; CDR3aa: CASSVQGPASYEQYF
v_gene: TRBV5-5; j_gene: TRBJ2-7; CDR3aa: CASSFLRSSYEQYF
v_gene: TRBV7-2; j_gene: TRBJ1-3; CDR3aa: CASSFHTVGETGNTIYF
v_gene: TRBV12-3/TRBV12-4; j_gene: TRBJ2-1; CDR3aa: CASSWPAAGDNEQFF
v_gene: TRBV12-3/TRBV12-4; j_gene: TRBJ2-7; CDR3aa: CASRGVDRGEQYF
v_gene: TRBV6-2/TRBV6-3; j_gene: TRBJ2-7; CDR3aa: CASSDPGQGYEQYF
v_gene: TRBV4-3; j_gene: TRBJ2-7; CDR3aa: CASSQDGLELDEQYF
v_gene: TRBV7-9; j_gene: TRBJ2-5; CDR3aa: CASTFTSLYQETQYF
v_gene: TRBV7-2; j_gene: TRBJ1-1; CDR3aa: CASSLARANTEAFF
v_gene: TRBV9; j_gene: TRBJ2-3; CDR3aa: CASSESPGADTQYF
v_gene: TRBV10-3; j_gene: TRBJ2-6; CDR3aa: CAISSGLSRSGANVLTF
v_gene: TRBV5-4; j_gene: TRBJ1-2; CDR3aa: CASSSTPLRRGDNGYTF
v_gene: TRBV12-3/TRBV12-4; j_gene: TRBJ1-2; CDR3aa: CASSQDQVYGYTF
v_gene: TRBV7-2; j_gene: TRBJ1-1; CDR3aa: CASSFSAGYTEAFF
v_gene: TRBV15; j_gene: TRBJ1-4; CDR3aa: CATSSPREGTGFGEKLFF
v_gene: TRBV12-3/TRBV12-4; j_gene: TRBJ2-1; CDR3aa: CASSTLEGQGDDEQFF